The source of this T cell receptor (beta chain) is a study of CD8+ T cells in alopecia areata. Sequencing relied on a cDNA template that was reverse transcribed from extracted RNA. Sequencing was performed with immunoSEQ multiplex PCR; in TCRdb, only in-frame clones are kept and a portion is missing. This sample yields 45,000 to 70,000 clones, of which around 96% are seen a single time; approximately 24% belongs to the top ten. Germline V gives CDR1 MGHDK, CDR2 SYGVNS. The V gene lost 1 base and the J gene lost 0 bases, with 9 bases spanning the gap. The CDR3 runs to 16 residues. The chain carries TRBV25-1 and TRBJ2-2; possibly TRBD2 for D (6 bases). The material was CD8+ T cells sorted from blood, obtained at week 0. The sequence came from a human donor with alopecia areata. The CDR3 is CASSELGGANTGELFF. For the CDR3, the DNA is TGTGCCAGCAGTGAATTGGGGGGTGCGAACACCGGGGAGCTGTTTTTT.